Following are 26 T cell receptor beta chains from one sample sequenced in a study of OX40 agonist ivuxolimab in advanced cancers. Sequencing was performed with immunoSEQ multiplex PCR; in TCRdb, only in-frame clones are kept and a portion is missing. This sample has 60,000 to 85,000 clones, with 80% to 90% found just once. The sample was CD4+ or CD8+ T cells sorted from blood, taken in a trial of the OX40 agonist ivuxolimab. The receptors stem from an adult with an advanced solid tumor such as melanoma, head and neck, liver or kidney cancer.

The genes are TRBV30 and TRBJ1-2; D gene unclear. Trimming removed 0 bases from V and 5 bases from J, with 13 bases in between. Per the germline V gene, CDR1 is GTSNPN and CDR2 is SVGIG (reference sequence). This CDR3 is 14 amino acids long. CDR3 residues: CAWSVRVPAYGYTF. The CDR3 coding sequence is TGTGCCTGGAGTGTAAGGGTCCCCGCTTATGGCTACACCTTC.

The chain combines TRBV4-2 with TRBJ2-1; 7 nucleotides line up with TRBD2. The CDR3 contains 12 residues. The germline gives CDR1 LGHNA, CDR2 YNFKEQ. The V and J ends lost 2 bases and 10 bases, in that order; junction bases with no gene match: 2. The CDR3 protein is CASSQQAGEQFF. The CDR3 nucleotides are TGTGCCAGCAGCCAACAAGCGGGGGAGCAGTTCTTC.

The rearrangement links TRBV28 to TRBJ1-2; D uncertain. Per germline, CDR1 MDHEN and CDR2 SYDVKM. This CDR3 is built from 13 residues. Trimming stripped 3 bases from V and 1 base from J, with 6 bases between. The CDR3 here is CASSFTGNYGYTF. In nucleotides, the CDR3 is TGTGCCAGCAGTTTTACTGGTAACTATGGCTACACCTTC.

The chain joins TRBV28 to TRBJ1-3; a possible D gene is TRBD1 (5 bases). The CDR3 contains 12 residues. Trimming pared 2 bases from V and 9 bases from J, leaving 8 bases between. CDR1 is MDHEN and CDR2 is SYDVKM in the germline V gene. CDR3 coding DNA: TGTGCCAGCAGTTTAGGGACCTTCACCATATATTTT. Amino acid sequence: CASSLGTFTIYF.

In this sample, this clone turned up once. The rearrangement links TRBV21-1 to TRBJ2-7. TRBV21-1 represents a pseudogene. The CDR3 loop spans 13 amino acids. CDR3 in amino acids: CASSNMGSGEQYF. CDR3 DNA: TGTGCCAGCAGCAACATGGGGTCGGGCGAGCAGTACTTC.

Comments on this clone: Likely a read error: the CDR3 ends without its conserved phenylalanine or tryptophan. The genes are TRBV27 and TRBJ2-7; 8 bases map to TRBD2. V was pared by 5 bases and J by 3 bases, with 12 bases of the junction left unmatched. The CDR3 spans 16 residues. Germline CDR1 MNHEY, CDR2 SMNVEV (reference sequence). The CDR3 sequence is CASSPPRWSGSYEQYL. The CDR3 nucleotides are TGTGCCAGCAGTCCCCCCCGTTGGAGCGGGAGCTACGAGCAGTACCTC.

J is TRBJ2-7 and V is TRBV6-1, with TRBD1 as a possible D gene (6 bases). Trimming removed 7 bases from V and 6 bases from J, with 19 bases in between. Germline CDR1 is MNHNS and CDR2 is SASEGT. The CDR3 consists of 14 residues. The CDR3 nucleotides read TGTGCCAGCACCCCCCGGGACACCGTGACCGAGCAGTACTTC. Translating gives CASTPRDTVTEQYF.

The CDR3 DNA sequence: TGCGCCAGCAGCCAACAGGGAATTGAGACCCAGTACTTC. Protein sequence: CASSQQGIETQYF. The rearrangement links TRBV4-1 to TRBJ2-5, with D possibly TRBD1 on 5 matching bases. Trimming stripped 2 bases from V and 5 bases from J, with 9 bases between. This CDR3 has 13 amino acids. Looked up from germline, CDR1 is MGHRA and CDR2 is YSYEKL.

Here the CDR3 DNA reads TGTGCCAGCAGTACGTTGGACAGGGGGTTGAGCTACACCTTC. Protein sequence: CASSTLDRGLSYTF. The J gene is TRBJ1-2, the V gene TRBV5-4; 10 nucleotides match TRBD1. Trimming took 5 bases from V and 9 from J; bases not matched to a gene: 10. CDR1 is SGHNT and CDR2 is YYREEE in the germline V gene (reference sequence). The CDR3 totals 14 residues.

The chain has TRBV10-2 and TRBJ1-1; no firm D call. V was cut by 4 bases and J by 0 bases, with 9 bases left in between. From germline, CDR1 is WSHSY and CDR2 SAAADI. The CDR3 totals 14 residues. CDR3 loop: CASSARRLNTEAFF. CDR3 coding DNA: TGCGCCAGCAGTGCGAGGCGGCTGAACACTGAAGCTTTCTTT.

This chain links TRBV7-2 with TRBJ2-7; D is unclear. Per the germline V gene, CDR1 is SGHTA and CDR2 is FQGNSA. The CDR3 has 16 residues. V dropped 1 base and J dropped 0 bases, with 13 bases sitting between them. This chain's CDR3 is CASSLDGTLSSYEQYF. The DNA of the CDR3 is TGTGCCAGCAGCTTAGACGGCACTTTGAGCTCCTACGAGCAGTACTTC.

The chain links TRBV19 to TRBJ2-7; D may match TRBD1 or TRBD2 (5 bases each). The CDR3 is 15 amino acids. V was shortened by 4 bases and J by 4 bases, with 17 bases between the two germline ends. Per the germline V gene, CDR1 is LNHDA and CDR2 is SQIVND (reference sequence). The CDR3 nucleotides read TGTGCCAGTAGTACCGGCGCCGGGACGGTATACGAGCAGTACTTC. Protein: CASSTGAGTVYEQYF.

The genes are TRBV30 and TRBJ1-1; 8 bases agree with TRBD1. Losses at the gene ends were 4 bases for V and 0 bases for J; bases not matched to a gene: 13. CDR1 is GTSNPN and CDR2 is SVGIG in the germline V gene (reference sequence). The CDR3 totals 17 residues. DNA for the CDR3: TGTGCCTGGATGGTACCCGGGACAGGCAACATGAACACTGAAGCTTTCTTT. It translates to CAWMVPGTGNMNTEAFF.

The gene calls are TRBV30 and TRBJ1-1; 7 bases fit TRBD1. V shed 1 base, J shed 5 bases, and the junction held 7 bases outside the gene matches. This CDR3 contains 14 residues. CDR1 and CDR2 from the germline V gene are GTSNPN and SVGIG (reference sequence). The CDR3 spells CAWSARGGGTEAFF. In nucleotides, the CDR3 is TGTGCCTGGAGTGCCAGGGGGGGAGGGACTGAAGCTTTCTTT.

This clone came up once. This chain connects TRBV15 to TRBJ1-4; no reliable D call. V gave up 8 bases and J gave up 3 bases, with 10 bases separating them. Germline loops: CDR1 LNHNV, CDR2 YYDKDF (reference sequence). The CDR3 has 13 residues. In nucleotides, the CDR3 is TGTGCCACCGGAGAGGGTTCTAATGAAAAACTGTTTTTT. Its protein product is CATGEGSNEKLFF.

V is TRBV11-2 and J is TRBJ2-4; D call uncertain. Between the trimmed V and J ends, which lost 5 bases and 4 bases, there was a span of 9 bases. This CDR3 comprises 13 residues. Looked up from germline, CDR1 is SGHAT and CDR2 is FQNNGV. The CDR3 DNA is TGTGCCAGCAGCCAGACCGGAAAAAACATTCAGTACTTC. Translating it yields CASSQTGKNIQYF.

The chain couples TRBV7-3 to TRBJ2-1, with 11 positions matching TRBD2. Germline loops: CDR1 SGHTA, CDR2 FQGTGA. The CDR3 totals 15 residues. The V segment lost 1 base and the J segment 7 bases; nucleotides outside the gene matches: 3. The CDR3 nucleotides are TGTGCCAGCAGCTTAAGGCTAGCGGGAGGTAATGAGCAGTTCTTC. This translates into CASSLRLAGGNEQFF.

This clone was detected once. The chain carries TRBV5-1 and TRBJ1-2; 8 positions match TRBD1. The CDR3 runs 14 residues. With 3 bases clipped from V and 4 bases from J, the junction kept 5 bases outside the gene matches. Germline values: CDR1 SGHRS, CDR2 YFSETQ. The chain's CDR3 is CASSSTGETYGYTF. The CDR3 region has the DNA TGCGCCAGCAGCTCGACAGGGGAAACCTATGGCTACACCTTC.

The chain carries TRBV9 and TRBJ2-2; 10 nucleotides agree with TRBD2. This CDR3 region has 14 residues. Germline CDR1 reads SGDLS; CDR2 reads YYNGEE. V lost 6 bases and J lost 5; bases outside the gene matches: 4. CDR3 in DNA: TGTGCCAGCACCGGGACTAGCGTTACCGGGGAGCTGTTTTTT. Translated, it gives CASTGTSVTGELFF.

CDR3 residues: CASSVGQGGEKLFF. The CDR3 DNA reads as TGTGCCAGCAGTGTCGGACAGGGAGGCGAAAAACTGTTTTTT. This rearrangement joins TRBV6-1 to TRBJ1-4; 8 nucleotides line up with TRBD1. J was trimmed by 8 bases and V by 4 bases; bases with no gene match: 6. The germline gives CDR1 MNHNS, CDR2 SASEGT. CDR3 length: 14 residues.

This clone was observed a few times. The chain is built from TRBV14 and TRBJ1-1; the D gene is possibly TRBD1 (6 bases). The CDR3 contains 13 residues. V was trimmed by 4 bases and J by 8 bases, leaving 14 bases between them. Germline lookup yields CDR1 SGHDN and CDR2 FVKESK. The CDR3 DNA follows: TGTGCCAGCAGCCCATGGCAGGGGTCCGAAGCTTTCTTT. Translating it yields CASSPWQGSEAFF.

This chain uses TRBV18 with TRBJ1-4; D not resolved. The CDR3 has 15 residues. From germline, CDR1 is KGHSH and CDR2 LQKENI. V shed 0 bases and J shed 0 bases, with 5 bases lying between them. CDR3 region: CASSPPIATNEKLFF. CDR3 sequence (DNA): TGTGCCAGCTCACCACCGATTGCAACTAATGAAAAACTGTTTTTT.

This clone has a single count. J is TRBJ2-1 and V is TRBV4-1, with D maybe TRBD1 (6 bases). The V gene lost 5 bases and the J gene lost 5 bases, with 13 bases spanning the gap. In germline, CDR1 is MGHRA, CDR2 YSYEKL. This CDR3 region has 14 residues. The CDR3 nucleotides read TGCGCCAGCAGCGCCCGGACAGTTGACAATGAGCAGTTCTTC. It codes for CASSARTVDNEQFF.

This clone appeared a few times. This CDR3 is CASRTVRGNEQYF. CDR3 coding DNA: TGTGCCAGCCGGACAGTGCGGGGGAACGAGCAGTACTTC. V and J are TRBV6-5 and TRBJ2-7; D may be TRBD2 (7 bases). V was trimmed by 8 bases and J by 5 bases, leaving 16 bases between them. The CDR3 runs 13 residues. CDR1 MNHEY and CDR2 SVGAGI come from the germline V gene.

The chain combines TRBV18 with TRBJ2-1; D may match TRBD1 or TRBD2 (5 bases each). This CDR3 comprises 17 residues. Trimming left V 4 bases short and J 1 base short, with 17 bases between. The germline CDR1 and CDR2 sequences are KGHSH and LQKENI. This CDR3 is CASSLTGTPTSYNEQFF. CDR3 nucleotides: TGTGCCAGCTCACTAACCGGGACCCCAACATCCTACAATGAGCAGTTCTTC.

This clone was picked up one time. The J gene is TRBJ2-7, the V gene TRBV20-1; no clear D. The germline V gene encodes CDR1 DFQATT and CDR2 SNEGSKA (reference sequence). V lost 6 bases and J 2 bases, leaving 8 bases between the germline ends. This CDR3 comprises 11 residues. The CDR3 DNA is TGCAGTGCGCTCAGCGCCTACGAGCAGTACTTC. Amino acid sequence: CSALSAYEQYF.